A selection of T cell receptor beta chains follows, all from one sample in a study of OX40 agonist ivuxolimab in advanced cancers. The repertoire was sequenced with immunoSEQ multiplex PCR; TCRdb's copy has only in-frame clones and lacks some. The top ten clones hold less than 6% of a sample with around 70,000 clones, about 90% of them seen once. This material consisted of CD4+ or CD8+ T cells sorted from blood, taken in a trial of the OX40 agonist ivuxolimab. The receptors were sampled from an adult with an advanced solid tumor such as melanoma, head and neck, liver or kidney cancer. The CDR3 runs from the conserved cysteine through the conserved F or W. The order of the fields is clone size, V gene, D gene, J gene, CDR3 DNA, CDR3 protein. The D gene is left open where the match is weak. Clone size is given for some rows only: seen once, a few or many times, or a class if the clone is expanded.

-,TRBV7-9,TRBD2,TRBJ2-3,TGTGCCAGCAGCTTAAGGCTAGCGGGGGGGATTACAGATACGCAGTATTTT,CASSLRLAGGITDTQYF
-,TRBV19,-,TRBJ2-7,TGTGCCAGTACCTCCTCCGGAGGTAACGAGCAGTACTTC,CASTSSGGNEQYF
-,TRBV30,-,TRBJ1-2,TGTGCCTGGGCACCCGGGACATGGGGCTACACCTTC,CAWAPGTWGYTF
-,TRBV27,TRBD2,TRBJ2-2,TGTGCCAGCAGGATAGCGGGGGGAGACACCGGGGAGCTGTTTTTT,CASRIAGGDTGELFF
-,TRBV19,TRBD1,TRBJ2-1,TGTGCCAGTTCATTGGGACAGGGGTGGAATGAGCAGTTCTTC,CASSLGQGWNEQFF
-,TRBV19,-,TRBJ1-1,TGTGCCAGTAGTTGGGGGGCGAACACTGAAGCTTTCTTT,CASSWGANTEAFF
-,TRBV7-9,-,TRBJ2-7,TGTGCCAGCAGCTCCGAACCGGGACTGATCTCCTACGAGCAGTACTTC,CASSSEPGLISYEQYF
-,TRBV29-1,-,TRBJ2-1,TGCAGCGTTGTATACACCATCTCCTACAATGAGCAGTTCTTC,CSVVYTISYNEQFF
-,TRBV5-1,-,TRBJ2-3,TGCGCCAGCAGCCTATCTCGGACAAGCACAGATACGCAGTATTTT,CASSLSRTSTDTQYF
-,TRBV5-5,-,TRBJ1-5,TGTGCCAGCACTCCAGACAGTTCCCGCAATCAGCCCCAGCATTTT,CASTPDSSRNQPQHF
-,TRBV7-2,-,TRBJ2-2,TGTGCCAGCAGCCCCACGGACAGCACCGGGGAGCTGTTTTTT,CASSPTDSTGELFF
-,TRBV29-1,-,TRBJ2-1,TGCAGCGTTGATGGGACAGCCAACGGGAGGTCCTACAATGAGCAGTTCTTC,CSVDGTANGRSYNEQFF
once,TRBV10-2,-,TRBJ2-7,TGCGCCAGCAGTGTAGGGTCCTCCTACGAGCAGTACTTC,CASSVGSSYEQYF
-,TRBV7-9,-,TRBJ1-6,TGTGCCAGCAGCTTAAGCAGCGCCTATAATTCACCCCTCCACTTT,CASSLSSAYNSPLHF
-,TRBV6-5,-,TRBJ2-7,TGTGCCAGCAGTTACTGGGCAGCCGGAAGATACGAGCAGTACTTC,CASSYWAAGRYEQYF
-,TRBV27,-,TRBJ2-3,TGTGCCAGCAGTTTATCTGGATCGGGCAGGGGAGGGACAGGTACGCAGTATTTT,CASSLSGSGRGGTGTQYF
-,TRBV7-2,TRBD2,TRBJ2-1,TGTGCCAGCAGTTCCGATAGCGGGACCTCCTACAATGAGCAGTTCTTC,CASSSDSGTSYNEQFF
-,TRBV4-1,TRBD1,TRBJ2-5,TGCGCCAGCAGCCAAGGTCCGGGACAGGCTCAAGAGACCCAGTACTTC,CASSQGPGQAQETQYF
-,TRBV27,-,TRBJ2-1,TGTGCCAGCAGGGCCGGACTGGGTTCCTACAATGAGCAGTTCTTC,CASRAGLGSYNEQFF
-,TRBV4-3,-,TRBJ2-6,TGCGCCAGCAGTCCTGTTAGTTCCAGGGGGGCCAACGTCCTGACTTTC,CASSPVSSRGANVLTF
-,TRBV6-5,-,TRBJ1-5,TGTGCCAGCAGTTACTCGATAGATCAGCCCCAGCATTTT,CASSYSIDQPQHF
-,TRBV27,-,TRBJ2-2,TGTGCCAGCAGATTAACAGGGTCGAACACCGGGGAGCTGTTTTTT,CASRLTGSNTGELFF
-,TRBV7-9,TRBD1,TRBJ2-7,TGTGCCAGCAGCCACTTACTGACAGGGGCGTCCACCTACGAGCAGTACTTC,CASSHLLTGASTYEQYF
-,TRBV28,-,TRBJ1-2,TGTGCCAGCAGGTTCCAGGGAGAGGGTTATGGCTACACCTTC,CASRFQGEGYGYTF
-,TRBV5-6,-,TRBJ1-1,TGTGCCAGCAGGGAAGTCCAGGGTCCTGAAGCTTTCTTT,CASREVQGPEAFF
-,TRBV9,TRBD2,TRBJ2-1,TGTGCCAGCAGCGGGCGTACTACCGGGGGGAGAGAGAATGAGCAGTTCTTC,CASSGRTTGGRENEQFF
-,TRBV19,-,TRBJ2-1,TGTGCCAGTACCCACGGACCGCGGTGGGATGAGCAGTTCTTC,CASTHGPRWDEQFF
-,TRBV27,-,TRBJ2-1,TGTGCCAGCAGTCTTCTCAGGGCGACCCCCTACAATGAGCAGTTCTTC,CASSLLRATPYNEQFF
-,TRBV9,-,TRBJ2-1,TGTGCCAGCAGCGTAGGAGGGGGTGAGCAGTTCTTC,CASSVGGGEQFF
-,TRBV19,-,TRBJ1-1,TGTGCCAGTACTCCCGGTGGGACTGAAGCTTTCTTT,CASTPGGTEAFF
-,TRBV27,TRBD2,TRBJ2-3,TGTGCCAGCAGTGATCGACGACTAGCCCCAGATACGCAGTATTTT,CASSDRRLAPDTQYF
-,TRBV6-5,-,TRBJ2-7,TGTGCCAGCAGCTCTATAGGGCCGGCCTACGAGCAGTACTTC,CASSSIGPAYEQYF
-,TRBV29-1,-,TRBJ1-2,TGCAGCGTTATCCTGGGCCCGGAAAAAGGCTACACCTTC,CSVILGPEKGYTF
-,TRBV27,-,TRBJ1-4,TGTGCCAGCAGTTTAATTCACGGGGAAAAACTGTTTTTT,CASSLIHGEKLFF
-,TRBV6-6,-,TRBJ2-3,TGTGCCAGCAGTTCAACTGGGAACGACCCAGTGTATTTT,CASSSTGNDPVYF
once,TRBV5-6,-,TRBJ2-5,TGTGCCAGCAGGTCTACGTTGCGAGAGACCCAGTACTTC,CASRSTLRETQYF
-,TRBV27,-,TRBJ1-1,TGTGCCAGCAGTTTGAGCAGCCCGAACACTGAAGCTTTCTTT,CASSLSSPNTEAFF
-,TRBV9,-,TRBJ2-2,TGTGCCAGCAGCCCCAACACCGGGGAGCTGTTTTTT,CASSPNTGELFF
-,TRBV7-7,-,TRBJ2-7,TGTGCTAGCAGCCCCATTGGCAGATTCTCCTACGAGCAGTACTTC,CASSPIGRFSYEQYF
-,TRBV29-1,TRBD1,TRBJ1-1,TGCAGCGATACGACAGGGCGCGCTGAAGCTTTCTTT,CSDTTGRAEAFF
-,TRBV4-3,-,TRBJ2-5,TGCGCCAGCAGCCATTCAGGACAAGCCCAGTACTTC,CASSHSGQAQYF
-,TRBV29-1,-,TRBJ1-4,TGCAGCGTTGAATCCGGAGTTGATGAAAAACTGTTTTTT,CSVESGVDEKLFF
-,TRBV19,TRBD2,TRBJ2-5,TGTGCCAGTAGTATGGGAGCGGGAGTCCCCGAGACCCAGTACTTC,CASSMGAGVPETQYF
few,TRBV29-1,-,TRBJ1-4,TGCAGCGTTGTAACTCCTCGGGGTGAAAAACTGTTTTTT,CSVVTPRGEKLFF
-,TRBV28,-,TRBJ2-1,TGTGCCAGCAGCCCCGGGACGGAAACCTACAATGAGCAGTTCTTC,CASSPGTETYNEQFF
-,TRBV5-8,-,TRBJ1-2,TGTGCCAGCAGCCTTGGACAGTTACCAAGCTTCGGCTACACCTTC,CASSLGQLPSFGYTF